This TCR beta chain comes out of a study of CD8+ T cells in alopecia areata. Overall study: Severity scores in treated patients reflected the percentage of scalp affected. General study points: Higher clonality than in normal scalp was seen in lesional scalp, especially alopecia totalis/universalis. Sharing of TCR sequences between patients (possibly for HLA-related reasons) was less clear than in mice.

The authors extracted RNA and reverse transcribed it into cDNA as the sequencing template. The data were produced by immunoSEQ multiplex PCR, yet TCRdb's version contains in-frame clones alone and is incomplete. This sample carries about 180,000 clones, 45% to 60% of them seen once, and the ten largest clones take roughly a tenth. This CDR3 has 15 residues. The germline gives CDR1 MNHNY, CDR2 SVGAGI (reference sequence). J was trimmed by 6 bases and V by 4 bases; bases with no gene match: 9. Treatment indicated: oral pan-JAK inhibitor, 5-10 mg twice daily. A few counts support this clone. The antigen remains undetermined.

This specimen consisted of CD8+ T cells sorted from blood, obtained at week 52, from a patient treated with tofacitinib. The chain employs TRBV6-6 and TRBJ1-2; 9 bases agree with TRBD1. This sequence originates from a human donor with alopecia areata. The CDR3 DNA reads TGTGCCAGCAGTTCCCCGACAGGGGGGAGCGATGGCTACACCTTC. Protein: CASSSPTGGSDGYTF.